This T cell receptor beta chain was captured in a study of blood T cell repertoires in COVID-19. The method was immunoSEQ multiplex PCR; TCRdb's version includes in-frame clones alone and lacks a portion of them. The sample carries some 180,000 clones, roughly 80% recorded once. Germline CDR1 is SGHRS and CDR2 is YFSETQ. V lost 4 bases to trimming and J lost 3 bases, with 5 bases between them. The CDR3 has 12 residues. This clone showed up just a few times. The sequencing sample was made of peripheral blood. The receptor comes from a woman aged 40 to 50 with COVID-19, enrolled during active disease. The chain links TRBV5-1 to TRBJ2-1; D unclear. The CDR3 loop reads CASSINYNEQFF. For the CDR3, the DNA is TGCGCCAGCAGCATAAACTACAATGAGCAGTTCTTC.